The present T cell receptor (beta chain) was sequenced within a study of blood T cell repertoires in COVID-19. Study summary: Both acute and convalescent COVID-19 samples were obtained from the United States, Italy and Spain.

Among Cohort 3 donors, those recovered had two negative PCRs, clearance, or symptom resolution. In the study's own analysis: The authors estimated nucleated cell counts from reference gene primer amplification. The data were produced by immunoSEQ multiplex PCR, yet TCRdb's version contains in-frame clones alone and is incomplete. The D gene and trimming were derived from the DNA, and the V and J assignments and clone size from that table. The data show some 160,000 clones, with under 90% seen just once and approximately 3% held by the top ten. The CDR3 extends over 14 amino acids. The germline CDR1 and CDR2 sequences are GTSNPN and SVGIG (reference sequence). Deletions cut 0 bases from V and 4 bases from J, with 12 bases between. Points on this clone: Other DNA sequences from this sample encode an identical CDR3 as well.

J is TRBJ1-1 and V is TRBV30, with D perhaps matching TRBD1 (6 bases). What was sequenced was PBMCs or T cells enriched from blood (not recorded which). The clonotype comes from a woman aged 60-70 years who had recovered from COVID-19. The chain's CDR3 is CAWSVIGGSTEAFF. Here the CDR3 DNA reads TGTGCCTGGAGTGTAATAGGGGGTTCCACTGAAGCTTTCTTT.